The next 28 T cell receptor beta chains were all read from a single sample in a study of blood T cells in healthy people across ages. It was with a sample-barcoded 5' primer and a J-beta primer mix that a second PCR of roughly 6 to 12 cycles was run. One entry per CDR3 protein results from TCRdb running MiXCR on the 5' RACE reads. Found here are roughly 730,000 distinct CDR3 sequences, roughly three fifths of them singletons; the top ten hold about 26%. The sequenced sample consisted of blood. The receptors here all came from a man aged 40-49 years in good health.

This clonotype was counted only a few times. V usage is TRBV29-1 and J usage is TRBJ2-1; perhaps TRBD1 as D (5 bases). V was pared by 7 bases and J by 0 bases, with 10 bases between. The germline gives CDR1 SQVTM, CDR2 ANQGSEA. This CDR3 comprises 13 residues. CDR3 nucleotides: TGCAGCGGCAGGGATGGCTCCTACAATGAGCAGTTCTTC. It specifies CSGRDGSYNEQFF.

The chain recombines TRBV27 with TRBJ1-1; D gene unclear. Germline CDR1 reads MNHEY; CDR2 reads SMNVEV (reference sequence). With 2 bases removed from V and 3 bases from J, the gap between germline ends came to 13 bases. The CDR3 has 15 amino acids. The CDR3 here is CASSLKMGGHTEAFF. DNA for the CDR3: TGTGCCAGCAGTTTAAAGATGGGAGGGCACACTGAAGCTTTCTTT.

V usage is TRBV11-2 and J usage is TRBJ2-2; D is possibly TRBD1 (6 bases). Germline CDR1 is SGHAT and CDR2 is FQNNGV. The CDR3 consists of 17 residues. V lost 0 bases and J 0 bases, leaving 11 bases between the germline ends. The DNA of the CDR3 is TGTGCCAGCAGCTTAGATCGGGACATCGCGAACACCGGGGAGCTGTTTTTT. Translation: CASSLDRDIANTGELFF.

This sequence joins TRBV20-1 and TRBJ2-1, with D possibly matching TRBD1 (8 bases). The DNA end is a closer match to TRBJ2-7, so the J assignment may be wrong. Germline CDR1 reads DFQATT; CDR2 reads SNEGSKA (reference sequence). The CDR3 is 17 amino acids. The CDR3 DNA sequence: TGCAGTGCTAGTGGGGGGGCATGGGACAGGTCCTACAATGAGCAGTACTTC. Translation: CSASGGAWDRSYNEQYF.

This clonotype is a singleton in its sample. V gene TRBV12-3 or TRBV12-4 combines with J gene TRBJ1-2; TRBD1 aligns across 7 bases. The V segment lost 5 bases and the J segment 7 bases; nucleotides outside the gene matches: 7. The CDR3 spans 13 residues. CDR3 protein: CASSLRGTSGYTF. The CDR3 nucleotides read TGTGCCAGCAGTCTCAGGGGGACGAGTGGCTACACCTTC.

This chain uses TRBV4-1 with TRBJ2-5; no definite D call. The DNA end favors TRBJ2-7, so the J call may be wrong. The CDR3 is 14 amino acids. Germline CDR1 and CDR2: MGHRA and YSYEKL. CDR3 residues: CASSYFLGNPEQYF. DNA for the CDR3: TGCGCCAGCAGCTACTTTCTGGGCAATCCCGAGCAGTACTTC.

In this sample, this clonotype turned up a few times. The chain couples TRBV2 to TRBJ2-5, with 9 bases identical to TRBD1. Germline V gene lookup returns CDR1 SNHLY and CDR2 FYNNEI. This CDR3 has 15 amino acids. The chain's CDR3 is CATVFGQGTAETQYF. In DNA form, the CDR3 reads TGTGCGACCGTGTTCGGACAGGGGACCGCAGAGACCCAGTACTTC. The whole variable domain, filled in from reference TRBV2 and TRBJ2-5, reads EPEVTQTPSHQVTQMGQEVILRCVPISNHLYFYWYRQILGQKVEFLVSFYNNEISEKSEIFDDQFSVERPDGSNFTLKIRSTKLEDSAMYFCATVFGQGTAETQYFGPGTRLLVL.

The V call is TRBV5-1, the J call TRBJ2-4, with a possible D match to TRBD1 (6 bases). V lost 7 bases and J lost 2, with 16 bases in between. The germline gives CDR1 SGHRS, CDR2 YFSETQ. The CDR3 has 15 residues. CDR3 sequence reads: CASGPLQGTKNIQYF. The CDR3, as DNA: TGCGCCAGCGGCCCTCTACAGGGAACCAAAAACATTCAGTACTTC.

In this sample, this clonotype turned up many times. The chain recombines TRBV9 with TRBJ2-3; the D gene is possibly TRBD2 (5 bases). There are 14 residues in the CDR3. Germline-derived CDR1 and CDR2 are SGDLS and YYNGEE. Deletions cut 4 bases from V and 3 bases from J, with 12 bases between. The CDR3 sequence is CASSPRTGTDTQYF. CDR3 nucleotide sequence: TGTGCCAGCAGCCCAAGGACGGGAACAGATACGCAGTATTTT.

The CDR3 here is CAIGGQGINYGYTF. In nucleotides, the CDR3 is TGTGCCATCGGGGGACAGGGTATAAACTATGGCTACACCTTC. The rearrangement links TRBV10-3 to TRBJ1-2; 9 nucleotides agree with TRBD1. The germline gives CDR1 ENHRY, CDR2 SYGVKD. The V segment lost 8 bases and the J segment 2 bases; nucleotides outside the gene matches: 6. The CDR3 is made up of 14 amino acids.

V is TRBV29-1 and J is TRBJ2-1, with a possible D match to TRBD2 (6 bases). Germline CDR1 is SQVTM and CDR2 is ANQGSEA. This CDR3 is 13 amino acids long. Between the trimmed V and J ends, which lost 4 bases and 3 bases, there was a span of 10 bases. Here the CDR3 reads CSVAPSVYNEQFF. DNA for the CDR3: TGCAGCGTTGCGCCTAGCGTCTACAATGAGCAGTTCTTC.

The J gene is TRBJ2-3, the V gene TRBV3-1; 10 nucleotides agree with TRBD2. The CDR3 contains 16 residues. Trimming removed 5 bases from V and 2 bases from J; junction bases left unmatched: 7. Germline V CDR1 and CDR2: LGHDT, YNNKEL (reference sequence). The CDR3 is CASSSRLAGYTDTQYF. The CDR3 nucleotides read TGTGCCAGCAGCTCCCGACTAGCGGGCTACACAGATACGCAGTATTTT.

V is TRBV20-1 and J is TRBJ2-7; TRBD1 matches at 7 bases. The DNA end is a closer match to TRBJ2-4, so the J assignment may be wrong. The CDR3 is 13 amino acids. The germline V gene has CDR1 DFQATT and CDR2 SNEGSKA (reference sequence). The DNA for the CDR3 is TGCAGTGCTAGCCCCCCCAACAGGGGCATTCAGTACTTC. Translating gives CSASPPNRGIQYF.

V gene TRBV5-4 combines with J gene TRBJ1-2; the D gene is possibly TRBD1 (6 bases). Germline V gene data show CDR1 as SGHNT and CDR2 as YYREEE (reference sequence). Trimming took off 1 base at V and 2 bases at J, with 12 bases between the two ends. The CDR3 covers 15 residues. Here the CDR3 reads CASSLIGGGNYGYTF. The CDR3 bases are TGTGCCAGCAGCTTGATCGGAGGGGGGAACTATGGCTACACCTTC.

This chain links TRBV29-1 with TRBJ2-7; 7 bases line up with TRBD1. J was trimmed by 2 bases and V by 4 bases; bases with no gene match: 5. CDR3 length: 13 amino acids. In germline, CDR1 is SQVTM, CDR2 ANQGSEA. This CDR3 is CSVVDREPYEQYF. The CDR3, as DNA: TGCAGCGTTGTAGACAGGGAACCCTACGAGCAGTACTTC.

The gene calls are TRBV5-1 and TRBJ1-2; 9 bases are shared with TRBD1. The germline gives CDR1 SGHRS, CDR2 YFSETQ. This CDR3 spans 15 amino acids. Trimming at V came to 0 bases and at J to 7 bases, leaving 7 bases not matched to a gene. The CDR3 region is CASSLGGTGGGGYTF. The DNA for the CDR3 is TGCGCCAGCAGCTTGGGGGGCACAGGGGGCGGTGGCTACACCTTC.

V is TRBV29-1 and J is TRBJ2-6; the D gene is possibly TRBD1 (5 bases). The V end lost 2 bases, the J end lost 4 bases, and 9 bases lay between the germline ends. The V gene's germline CDR1 is SQVTM and CDR2 ANQGSEA. This CDR3 spans 14 amino acids. This CDR3 reads CSVEQGSGANVLTF. CDR3 bases: TGCAGCGTTGAACAGGGATCGGGGGCCAACGTCCTGACTTTC.

The rearrangement joins TRBV7-2 to TRBJ1-1; D is unresolved. There are 14 residues in the CDR3. V was clipped by 5 bases and J by 0 bases, with 10 bases between them. CDR1 and CDR2 from the germline V gene are SGHTA and FQGNSA. The CDR3: CASSPDLVNTEAFF. The CDR3 DNA reads TGTGCCAGCAGCCCAGATCTAGTGAACACTGAAGCTTTCTTT.

The chain is built from TRBV3-1 and TRBJ2-1; the D gene could be TRBD1 or TRBD2 (5 bases each). Deletions cut 5 bases from V and 7 bases from J, with 15 bases between. CDR1 and CDR2 from the germline V gene are LGHDT and YNNKEL (reference sequence). The CDR3 is 14 amino acids. The chain's CDR3 is CASSERGAGNEQFF. The CDR3 DNA sequence: TGTGCCAGCAGCGAAAGAGGGGCAGGGAATGAGCAGTTCTTC.

Points on this clonotype: The junction departs from the called germline gene at one end, perhaps through a read error. The rearrangement joins TRBV28 to TRBJ2-1; 10 positions match TRBD1. CDR1 and CDR2 (germline): MDHEN, SYDVKM. This CDR3 has 15 residues. The DNA of the CDR3 is TGTGCCAACAGTCAAGGGACAGGGGAATGGAATGAGCAGTTCTTT. Amino acids: CANSQGTGEWNEQFF.

The chain has TRBV12-3 or TRBV12-4 and TRBJ1-2; D gene uncertain. The ends were cut back, 3 bases at V and 8 bases at J, with 10 bases in the middle. CDR3 size: 12 residues. CDR3 amino acids: CASSLPRAGYTF. The DNA of the CDR3 is TGTGCCAGCAGTTTGCCCCGGGCAGGCTACACCTTC.

V is TRBV5-5 and J is TRBJ2-5, with D perhaps matching TRBD1 (5 bases). The DNA end favors TRBJ2-7, so the J call may be wrong. The length of the CDR3 is 15 residues. The germline V gene has CDR1 SGHKS and CDR2 YYEKEE (reference sequence). The CDR3, as DNA: TGTGCCAGCAGCTTGGTTCCAGGGATAAGCTACGAGCAGTACTTC. It specifies CASSLVPGISYEQYF.

This clonotype was found a few times. The chain recombines TRBV7-2 with TRBJ2-4; 7 nucleotides align to TRBD1. Looked up from germline, CDR1 is SGHTA and CDR2 is FQGNSA. The length of the CDR3 is 16 residues. V was pared by 5 bases and J by 2 bases, with 9 bases of the junction left unmatched. The CDR3 is CASSLRQGLTKNIQYF. The CDR3 DNA reads TGTGCCAGCAGCCTAAGACAGGGTCTGACCAAAAACATTCAGTACTTC.

This chain links TRBV4-2 with TRBJ2-7; no firm D call. V dropped 0 bases and J dropped 3 bases, with 9 bases sitting between them. Germline V gene data show CDR1 as LGHNA and CDR2 as YNFKEQ. This CDR3 has 14 amino acids. The CDR3 nucleotides read TGTGCCAGCAGCCAAGATCTAGACGGCTACGAGCAGTACTTC. Its protein is CASSQDLDGYEQYF.

The V call is TRBV3-1, the J call TRBJ1-6; no firm D call. Germline V gene data show CDR1 as LGHDT and CDR2 as YNNKEL (reference sequence). The length of the CDR3 is 16 residues. V lost 4 bases, J lost 6 bases, and 16 bases lay in between. The CDR3 bases are TGTGCCAGCAGCCCTTATCAGGATCTTGCTAATTCACCCCTCCACTTT. Protein: CASSPYQDLANSPLHF.

V is TRBV10-3 and J is TRBJ1-6; perhaps TRBD1 as D (5 bases). Trimming cost V 10 bases and J 3 bases, with 16 bases left between them. The CDR3 has 15 amino acids. The germline V gene encodes CDR1 ENHRY and CDR2 SYGVKD. The CDR3 region is CATTQPTDYNSPLHF. The CDR3 bases are TGTGCCACCACTCAACCGACAGACTATAATTCACCCCTCCACTTT.

This chain connects TRBV6-2 or TRBV6-3 to TRBJ2-3, with D perhaps TRBD2 (5 bases). Germline assignment: CDR1 MNHEY and CDR2 SVGEGT. Deletions cut 5 bases from V and 0 bases from J, with 15 bases between. The CDR3 is 16 residues long. The CDR3 reads CASSPREVASTDTQYF. DNA of the CDR3: TGTGCCAGCAGTCCTCGTGAGGTAGCGAGCACAGATACGCAGTATTTT.

The rearrangement uses TRBV24-1 and TRBJ2-1; 8 bases fit TRBD1. V shed 9 bases, J shed 5 bases, and the junction held 11 bases outside the gene matches. The CDR3 contains 15 residues. Germline loops: CDR1 KGHDR, CDR2 SFDVKD. DNA of the CDR3: TGTGCCACCCGCAGGACAGGGTCAAGGAACAATGAGCAGTTCTTC. Its protein product is CATRRTGSRNNEQFF.